These T cell receptor beta chains were read from a single sample in a study of T cell changes during pregnancy in multiple sclerosis. TCRdb's copy holds only in-frame clones and misses some; the assay was immunoSEQ multiplex PCR. Here the sample spans over 35,000 clones, approximately 90% being singletons. Sample: CD4+ T cells from peripheral blood mononuclear cells, taken in the first trimester of pregnancy. The receptors derive from a female donor in good health, enrolled as a control in a pregnancy study. Both conserved end residues are part of each CDR3. A D gene is named only where the DNA matches it firmly. Clone size is not always given. Where it is, it says once, few, many or a class for expanded clones.

size,V,J,D,DNA,CDR3
.,TRBV14,TRBJ1-2,.,TGTGCCAGCAGCCAAGATCTGGGCAGGGGCTATGGCTACACCTTC,CASSQDLGRGYGYTF
.,TRBV6-6,TRBJ1-6,.,TGTGCCAGCACCCGGCGGGGGCCTTCACCCCTCCACTTT,CASTRRGPSPLHF
.,TRBV11-2,TRBJ2-7,.,TGTGCCAGCAGCTTAGATATGTACGAGCAGTACTTC,CASSLDMYEQYF
.,TRBV7-9,TRBJ1-5,.,TGTGCCAGCAGCTTAACAGGGTTCAATCAGCCCCAGCATTTT,CASSLTGFNQPQHF
once,TRBV6-5,TRBJ1-1,.,TGTGCCAGCAGAACAGGGCGTATCCGTACTGAAGCTTTCTTT,CASRTGRIRTEAFF
.,TRBV18,TRBJ2-7,TRBD1,TGTGCCAGCTCACCCGGGACAGCCACCTACGAGCAGTACTTC,CASSPGTATYEQYF
.,TRBV4-3,TRBJ2-2,TRBD1,TGCGCCAGCAGCCCCAGGACAGGGGATATCGGGGAGCTGTTTTTT,CASSPRTGDIGELFF
.,TRBV18,TRBJ2-3,TRBD1,TGTGCCAGCTCATCACAGGGGGCCGAAGATACGCAGTATTTT,CASSSQGAEDTQYF
once,TRBV18,TRBJ2-3,.,TGTGCCAGCTCACCAGCTCAGTTCGGGACGCAGTATTTT,CASSPAQFGTQYF
.,TRBV14,TRBJ1-2,.,TGTGCCAGCAGCCAAGATACAGGGTATGGCTACACCTTC,CASSQDTGYGYTF
.,TRBV11-2,TRBJ2-3,.,TGTGCCAGCAGCCCCGGTGGGGCCGGTGGTGATACGCAGTATTTT,CASSPGGAGGDTQYF
.,TRBV6-6,TRBJ2-5,.,TGTGCCACCCGCGAGGAGGCAGAGACCCAGTACTTC,CATREEAETQYF
.,TRBV2,TRBJ2-7,TRBD1,TGTGCCAGTGACAGGGGTGGTGGCGAGCAGTACTTC,CASDRGGGEQYF
.,TRBV4-1,TRBJ1-2,TRBD1,TGCGCCAGCAGCCAAGGGACAGGGAAAGGGGGTGGCTACACCTTC,CASSQGTGKGGGYTF
.,TRBV5-1,TRBJ2-1,.,TGCGCCAGCAGCTTGAGCGACAGGTCGGATGAGCAGTTCTTC,CASSLSDRSDEQFF
.,TRBV5-1,TRBJ2-7,.,TGCGCCAGCTCTAGGGGGGGTCCATCCTACGAGCAGTACTTC,CASSRGGPSYEQYF
.,TRBV6-5,TRBJ2-7,TRBD1,TGTGCCAGCAGACCTGTGGGACAGGGGTCCTACGAGCAGTACTTC,CASRPVGQGSYEQYF
few,TRBV4-2,TRBJ1-6,TRBD1,TGTGCCAGCAGCCAAACCGGGACAGGGGTTTCACCCCTCCACTTT,CASSQTGTGVSPLHF
.,TRBV2,TRBJ2-7,.,TGTGCCAGCAGTGCAACGCCACCCTTCAGGGTGGCCTACGAGCAGTACTTC,CASSATPPFRVAYEQYF
.,TRBV5-6,TRBJ1-2,TRBD1,TGTGCCAGCAGCTTGGGGACAGGGACCTATGGCTACACCTTC,CASSLGTGTYGYTF
.,TRBV7-9,TRBJ2-6,.,TGTGCCAGCAGCTTTCCAAGGGGGACTGGGGCCAACGTCCTGACTTTC,CASSFPRGTGANVLTF
.,TRBV2,TRBJ2-5,.,TGTGCCAGCAGTGAAGCGCGTTTTGGGGGGGCGGAGACCCAGTACTTC,CASSEARFGGAETQYF
.,TRBV14,TRBJ1-2,.,TGTGCCAGCAGCCGGGGACTCTATGGCTACACCTTC,CASSRGLYGYTF
.,TRBV28,TRBJ1-2,.,TGTGCCAGCAGTTTACAGGGGTTTAGTCGGGGCTACACCTTC,CASSLQGFSRGYTF
few,TRBV7-2,TRBJ1-1,.,TGTGCCAGCAGCTCCGACGGGGGAGTGAACACTGAAGCTTTCTTT,CASSSDGGVNTEAFF
.,TRBV18,TRBJ2-1,.,TGTGCCAGCTCCCTTACAGGGCGAAAGGACAATGAGCAGTTCTTC,CASSLTGRKDNEQFF
.,TRBV9,TRBJ2-1,TRBD1,TGTGCCAGCAGCGGGGATCGGGACAGGCCGTTCTTC,CASSGDRDRPFF